This T cell receptor (beta chain) was recorded in a study of blood T cell repertoires in COVID-19. As for the study in general: Material from acute and convalescent COVID-19 was sourced from the United States, Italy and Spain. Nucleic acid was either cDNA or gDNA, and it came from T cells, B-cell-depleted T cells, or PBMCs.

Living in under 30 US areas, the participants were between about 18 and 100 years of age. The study assigned cohorts using participant-reported clinical history. There are 13 residues in the CDR3. Trimming removed 2 bases from V and 8 bases from J, with 12 bases in between. Sequenced by immunoSEQ multiplex PCR; TCRdb stores in-frame clones only, minus some. The sample yields 300,000 to 400,000 clones, 80% to 90% seen once. This clonotype was sampled from a man between 18 and 35 years old who had recovered from COVID-19. Sequencing was performed on PBMCs or T cells enriched from blood (not recorded which). The chain employs TRBV12-3 or TRBV12-4 and TRBJ1-1; D is unclear. The CDR3 sequence: CASSLTWPGEAFF. As DNA, the CDR3 is TGTGCCAGCAGTTTAACATGGCCGGGAGAAGCTTTCTTT.